These 9 T cell receptor beta chains were all obtained from the same sample, sequenced in a study of early T cells in non-severe SARS-CoV-2 infection. TCRdb re-derived calls from the 5' RACE reads in MiXCR, one entry per CDR3 protein. The sample consists of around 44,000 distinct CDR3 sequences, more than 6.5% of them appearing once. Sequenced material: whole blood. The receptors come from an adult who was a healthcare worker with PCR-confirmed SARS-CoV-2 infection or an uninfected control (not recorded which).

This chain uses TRBV5-5 with TRBJ2-5; TRBD2 matches 9 bases. CDR1 and CDR2 (germline): SGHKS, YYEKEE (reference sequence). The CDR3 loop spans 16 amino acids. Germline trimming cut 0 bases from V and 1 base from J; bases unmatched to any gene: 4. This CDR3 is CASSLVLAGSQETQYF. Written as DNA, the CDR3 is TGTGCCAGCAGCTTGGTTCTAGCGGGGTCCCAAGAGACCCAGTACTTC. Full variable domain (outside the CDR3, taken from reference TRBV5-5 and TRBJ2-5): DAGVTQSPTHLIKTRGQQVTLRCSPISGHKSVSWYQQVLGQGPQFIFQYYEKEERGRGNFPDRFSARQFPNYSSELNVNALLLGDSALYLCASSLVLAGSQETQYFGPGTRLLVL.

This clonotype was detected once. This may arise from a read error, as a much more abundant clone is one base away. V gene TRBV5-1 combines with J gene TRBJ2-3; perhaps TRBD2 as D (6 bases). V was shortened by 3 bases and J by 4 bases, with 15 bases between the two germline ends. CDR3 size: 15 residues. Germline assignment: CDR1 SGHRS and CDR2 YFSETQ. CDR3 sequence (DNA): TGCGCCAGCAGCTCAGGACGGTCTAGCGCAGATACGCAGTATTTT. Residues: CASSSGRSSADTQYF.

This clonotype was seen ten or more times. The chain employs TRBV28 and TRBJ2-1, with D perhaps matching TRBD1 (6 bases). The CDR3 runs 15 residues. V was clipped by 6 bases and J by 4 bases, with 16 bases between them. Germline V gene lookup returns CDR1 MDHEN and CDR2 SYDVKM. The CDR3 coding sequence is TGTGCCAGCAGGGCTGGACAGACCAAATACAATGAGCAGTTCTTC. Translating gives CASRAGQTKYNEQFF.

This clonotype was seen many times. This sequence joins TRBV9 and TRBJ2-1, with D tentatively TRBD1 (5 bases). Germline-derived CDR1 and CDR2 are SGDLS and YYNGEE. Trimming removed 4 bases at V and 4 bases at J, with 18 bases between. The CDR3 runs to 16 residues. Written as DNA, the CDR3 is TGTGCCAGCAGCTTCCAAGGGGATCCCTCGTACAATGAGCAGTTCTTC. Translating gives CASSFQGDPSYNEQFF.

V gene TRBV13 combines with J gene TRBJ2-1, with D unresolved. Trimming left V 5 bases short and J 7 bases short, with 12 bases between. The CDR3 totals 13 residues. CDR1 is PRHDT and CDR2 is FYEKMQ in the germline V gene (reference sequence). DNA for the CDR3: TGTGCCAGCAGCAGGAGTCCAGAGAATGAGCAGTTCTTC. Translated, it gives CASSRSPENEQFF.

This clonotype occurred many times. The chain has TRBV11-2 and TRBJ2-1; no definite D call. From germline, CDR1 is SGHAT and CDR2 FQNNGV. This CDR3 is 15 amino acids long. Between the trimmed V and J ends, which lost 1 base and 0 bases, there was a span of 7 bases. In DNA form, the CDR3 reads TGTGCCAGCAGCTTAGCCGGCAACTCCTACAATGAGCAGTTCTTC. Translated: CASSLAGNSYNEQFF.

This clonotype was recorded at least ten times. The chain has TRBV7-8 and TRBJ2-3; tentatively, D is TRBD2 (6 bases). Per the germline V gene, CDR1 is SGHVS and CDR2 is FQNEAQ. The CDR3 loop spans 15 amino acids. V gave up 2 bases and J gave up 0 bases, with 9 bases separating them. This chain's CDR3 is CASSLLGTSTDTQYF. In DNA form, the CDR3 reads TGTGCCAGCAGCTTACTGGGGACTAGCACAGATACGCAGTATTTT.

The table lists this clonotype with a few counts. The chain employs TRBV5-1 and TRBJ2-3; maybe TRBD1 (6 bases). Germline-derived CDR1 and CDR2 are SGHRS and YFSETQ. Trimming removed 0 bases from V and 0 bases from J, with 11 bases in between. CDR3 length: 16 amino acids. The CDR3 nucleotides are TGCGCCAGCAGCTTGGCGGGGACAACGAGCACAGATACGCAGTATTTT. It yields the protein CASSLAGTTSTDTQYF. The entire variable domain, with the rest obtained from reference TRBV5-1 and TRBJ2-3, is as follows: KAGVTQTPRYLIKTRGQQVTLSCSPISGHRSVSWYQQTPGQGLQFLFEYFSETQRNKGNFPGRFSGRQFSNSRSEMNVSTLELGDSALYLCASSLAGTTSTDTQYFGPGTRLTVL.

This clonotype was seen repeatedly, ten times or more. V is TRBV6-5 and J is TRBJ2-1; TRBD2 aligns across 7 bases. The V and J ends lost 0 bases and 6 bases, in that order; junction bases with no gene match: 11. The CDR3 contains 17 residues. Germline V lookup: CDR1 MNHEY, CDR2 SVGAGI. In DNA form, the CDR3 reads TGTGCCAGCAGTTACTCCCGGGGACTAAGGTCGATCAATGAGCAGTTCTTC. Its protein product is CASSYSRGLRSINEQFF.